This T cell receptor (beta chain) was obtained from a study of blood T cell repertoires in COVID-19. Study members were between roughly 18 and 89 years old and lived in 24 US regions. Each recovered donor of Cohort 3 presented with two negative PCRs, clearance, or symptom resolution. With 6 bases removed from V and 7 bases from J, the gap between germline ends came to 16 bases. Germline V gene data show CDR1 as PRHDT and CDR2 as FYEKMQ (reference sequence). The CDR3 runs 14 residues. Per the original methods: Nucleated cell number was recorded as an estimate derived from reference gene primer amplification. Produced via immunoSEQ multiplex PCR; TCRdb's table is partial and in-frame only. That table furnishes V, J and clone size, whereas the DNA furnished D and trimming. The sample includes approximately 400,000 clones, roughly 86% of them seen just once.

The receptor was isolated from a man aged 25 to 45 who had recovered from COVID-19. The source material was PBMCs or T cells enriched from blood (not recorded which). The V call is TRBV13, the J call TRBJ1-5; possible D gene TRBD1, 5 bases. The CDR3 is CASSRGGEGQPQHF. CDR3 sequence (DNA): TGTGCCAGCAGTCGTGGGGGGGAAGGCCAGCCCCAGCATTTT.